The rows below give T cell receptor beta chains drawn from one sample of a study of CD8+ T cells in alopecia areata. Sequencing was performed with immunoSEQ multiplex PCR; in TCRdb, only in-frame clones are kept and a portion is missing. The repertoire holds around 100,000 clones, with approximately 70% as singletons. Source: CD8+ T cells sorted from blood, taken between weeks 44 and 45, from a patient treated with tofacitinib. The receptors derive from a human donor with alopecia areata. Both conserved end residues are part of each CDR3. Fields, in order: CDR3 DNA, CDR3 protein, D gene, V gene, J gene, clone size. D genes are given only for firm matches. Expanded clones get a size class; other rows say once, few or many, or leave the size out.

DNA: TGCGCCAGCAGCCAGGACAGGGGTGAGGGGGAGCTGTTTTTT
CDR3: CASSQDRGEGELFF
D: TRBD1
V: TRBV4-1
J: TRBJ2-2
size: once

DNA: TGTGCCTGGCGACAGGGCGGTAACTATGGCTACACCTTC
CDR3: CAWRQGGNYGYTF
D: TRBD1
V: TRBV30
J: TRBJ1-2
size: NA

DNA: TGTGCCAGTAGTTTTGGGTCAGATACGCAGTATTTT
CDR3: CASSFGSDTQYF
D: NA
V: TRBV19
J: TRBJ2-3
size: few

DNA: TGTGCCTGGAGTCCGTCCCGCAATGAGCAGTTCTTC
CDR3: CAWSPSRNEQFF
D: NA
V: TRBV30
J: TRBJ2-1
size: NA

DNA: TGTGCCAGCAGCCCACGGGGCGGGGGGTCGGCAGATACGCAGTATTTT
CDR3: CASSPRGGGSADTQYF
D: TRBD2
V: TRBV7-3
J: TRBJ2-3
size: NA

DNA: TGCAGCGTTGACGGGGGCTTGAGCACAGATATGCAGTATTTT
CDR3: CSVDGGLSTDMQYF
D: NA
V: TRBV29-1
J: TRBJ2-3
size: NA

DNA: TGTGCCAGCAGTCACCCACACAGGGGAGAAGAGCAGTTCTTC
CDR3: CASSHPHRGEEQFF
D: TRBD1
V: TRBV2
J: TRBJ2-1
size: NA

DNA: TGTGCCAGCAGTAGGACTAGCGGGGGCCCGAACACCGGGGAGCTGTTTTTT
CDR3: CASSRTSGGPNTGELFF
D: TRBD2
V: TRBV2
J: TRBJ2-2
size: NA

DNA: TGTGCCAGCAGCACATCTCTAGAACGGGCGGCAAGGGGACGCAATCAGCCCCAGCATTTT
CDR3: CASSTSLERAARGRNQPQHF
D: NA
V: TRBV21-1
J: TRBJ1-5
size: few

DNA: TGCGCCAGCAGCCCCCCCGGACAGCCAGATACGCAGTATTTT
CDR3: CASSPPGQPDTQYF
D: NA
V: TRBV7-2
J: TRBJ2-3
size: NA

DNA: TGTGCCAGCAGCACTAGCACCGAAGACACCGGGGAGCTGTTTTTT
CDR3: CASSTSTEDTGELFF
D: NA
V: TRBV27
J: TRBJ2-2
size: once

DNA: TGTGCCAGCAGTTGGCAGAATATGAACACTGAAGCTTTCTTT
CDR3: CASSWQNMNTEAFF
D: NA
V: TRBV28
J: TRBJ1-1
size: medium-sized

DNA: TGCAGCGTTGGCTGGAGCTCCTACGAGCAGTACTTC
CDR3: CSVGWSSYEQYF
D: NA
V: TRBV29-1
J: TRBJ2-7
size: NA

DNA: TGCAGCGTTGAATGGACAGATGGCTACACCTTC
CDR3: CSVEWTDGYTF
D: NA
V: TRBV29-1
J: TRBJ1-2
size: once

DNA: TGTGCCAGCAGACTCAGCGGGGGAGCCTACAATGAGCAGTTCTTC
CDR3: CASRLSGGAYNEQFF
D: TRBD2
V: TRBV7-8
J: TRBJ2-1
size: NA

DNA: TGTGCCAGCAGCGGAGATACGCAGTATTTT
CDR3: CASSGDTQYF
D: NA
V: TRBV13
J: TRBJ2-3
size: NA

DNA: TGTGCCACCAGCGTTGAAGTCTACAATGAGCAGTTCTTC
CDR3: CATSVEVYNEQFF
D: NA
V: TRBV15
J: TRBJ2-1
size: NA

DNA: TGTGCCAGCAGTGAATTATCGGACGGCGATACGCAGTATTTT
CDR3: CASSELSDGDTQYF
D: NA
V: TRBV25-1
J: TRBJ2-3
size: NA

DNA: TGCAGCGTTGTTTGGTACGACTACAATGAGCAGTTCTTC
CDR3: CSVVWYDYNEQFF
D: NA
V: TRBV29-1
J: TRBJ2-1
size: NA

DNA: TGCGCCAGCAGCCAAGATAGGGACGAATCTAACTATGGCTACACCTTC
CDR3: CASSQDRDESNYGYTF
D: NA
V: TRBV4-3
J: TRBJ1-2
size: NA

DNA: TGTGCCAGTAGTACGGCGGGAGAGGGCCGGGACGAGCAGTACTTC
CDR3: CASSTAGEGRDEQYF
D: TRBD2
V: TRBV19
J: TRBJ2-7
size: NA

DNA: TGTGCCATCAGGGTTAGCGGGGACAACAATGAGCAGTTCTTC
CDR3: CAIRVSGDNNEQFF
D: TRBD2
V: TRBV10-3
J: TRBJ2-1
size: NA

DNA: TGTGCCAGCAGCTTAGGTTCGGCAGAGCAGTACTTC
CDR3: CASSLGSAEQYF
D: NA
V: TRBV7-8
J: TRBJ2-7
size: NA

DNA: TGCGCCAGCAGTACAAAGGACGGGAACACTGAAGCTTTCTTT
CDR3: CASSTKDGNTEAFF
D: NA
V: TRBV4-3
J: TRBJ1-1
size: NA

DNA: TGTGCCAGCAGCTTAGTTGATTACGAGCAGTACTTC
CDR3: CASSLVDYEQYF
D: NA
V: TRBV11-2
J: TRBJ2-7
size: NA

DNA: TGTGCCAGTAGTATGGAAGGGACAGATACGCAGTATTTT
CDR3: CASSMEGTDTQYF
D: NA
V: TRBV19
J: TRBJ2-3
size: NA

DNA: TGTGCCGTAGGAGGAACAGGGTACTATGGCTACACCTTC
CDR3: CAVGGTGYYGYTF
D: NA
V: TRBV6-1
J: TRBJ1-2
size: NA

DNA: TGTGCCAGCAGTGCACAGGGGGAGGCTTCACCCCTCCACTTT
CDR3: CASSAQGEASPLHF
D: TRBD1
V: TRBV25-1
J: TRBJ1-6
size: NA

DNA: TGCAGCGTTGGCGGGGGGGTCTACAATGAGCAGTTCTTC
CDR3: CSVGGGVYNEQFF
D: TRBD2
V: TRBV29-1
J: TRBJ2-1
size: few